This T cell receptor (beta chain) was found in a study of naive and memory T cell subsets. Sequential positive selection took CD4 T cells first, then CD8 T cells. V lost 1 base to trimming and J lost 4 bases; unmatched junction nucleotides: 5. The CDR3 totals 14 residues. Germline CDR1 is GTSNPN and CDR2 is SVGIG (reference sequence). Two oligonucleotides, mixed equimolar, formed the beta constant-region primer covering TRBC1 and TRBC2. The ligated cDNA underwent four PCR rounds using SP2 and nested alpha and beta constant-region primers. TCRdb fed the UMI-ligation and nested PCR reads into MiXCR, producing one record per CDR3 protein. Of roughly 130,000 distinct CDR3 sequences in the sample, about 36% were seen once.

This receptor was obtained from a human donor in good health. The rearrangement joins TRBV30 to TRBJ1-2, with 8 positions matching TRBD1. Source material: central memory CD4+ T cells from blood. CDR3 coding DNA: TGTGCCTGGAGTGGACAGGGGTGGGCCTATGGCTACACCTTC. The encoded protein is CAWSGQGWAYGYTF.